The following is a TCR beta chain sequence with its context. What it binds is not known. The ends were cut back, 0 bases at V and 0 bases at J, with 11 bases in the middle. CDR3 length: 16 amino acids. In germline, CDR1 is MNHEY, CDR2 SVGEGT. RNA in amounts of roughly 0.5 to 1 ug was reverse transcribed with random hexamers. Across 54 Vbeta and 13 Jbeta, immunoSEQ multiplex PCR amplified TCR beta CDR3. TCRdb analysed the immunoSEQ multiplex PCR reads with MiXCR anew, one entry per CDR3 protein. Of around 280,000 distinct CDR3 sequences in the sample, roughly nine tenths were seen once. The entry originates in a study of CD8 T cells in Susac syndrome. Findings and limits, study-wide: As the study acknowledged, the number of individuals in its TCR sequencing and HLA analysis was relatively small.

V and J are TRBV6-2 or TRBV6-3 and TRBJ1-2; D call uncertain. The specimen was CD4+ T cells from PBMCs. The sequence was obtained from a human donor with multiple sclerosis. The CDR3 protein is CASSYSHSATNYGYTF. Here the CDR3 DNA reads TGTGCCAGCAGTTACTCGCACAGCGCTACTAACTATGGCTACACCTTC.